The subject of this entry is one T cell receptor (beta chain). With 0 bases removed from V and 3 bases from J, the gap between germline ends came to 8 bases. CDR3 size: 13 residues. Germline values: CDR1 GTSNPN, CDR2 SVGIG (reference sequence). Donors were grouped by their self-reported clinical history. This sample stems from a study of blood T cell repertoires in COVID-19. On the study more broadly: Samples of COVID-19 (acute and convalescent) were obtained from the United States, Italy and Spain. Sources were T cells, B-cell-depleted T cells, or PBMCs; the material itself was cDNA or gDNA.

Using immunoSEQ multiplex PCR, the repertoire was profiled, and TCRdb retains in-frame clones only, with some absent. Of fewer than 350,000 clones listed, approximately 91% are singletons. This clonotype originated in a woman aged 40 to 50 with acute COVID-19. Specimen: PBMCs or T cells enriched from blood (not recorded which). The chain has TRBV30 and TRBJ1-2, with D perhaps TRBD1 (6 bases). CDR3 nucleotides: TGTGCCTGGAGTGTAAACAGGGACTATGGCTACACCTTC. It is translated as CAWSVNRDYGYTF.